The rows below give T cell receptor beta chains drawn from one sample of a study of cytomegalovirus exposure and HLA in healthy donors. Libraries were prepared by immunoSEQ multiplex PCR; TCRdb keeps only in-frame clonotypes and omits some of them. The sample includes under 200,000 clones, 84% of them seen just once. The source material was PBMCs. The receptors derive from a man between 50 and 59 years old in good health and CMV-seropositive. CDR3s include the opening cysteine and the closing phenylalanine or tryptophan. A D gene is named only where the DNA matches it firmly. Clone size appears in some rows only: once, few, many, or a class for an expanded clone.

cdr3_nt: TGTGCCAGCAGCTTGGGGGGACTAGCGGGGCCCCAAGAGACCCAGTACTTC; cdr3_aa: CASSLGGLAGPQETQYF; v_call: TRBV7-2; d_call: TRBD2; j_call: TRBJ2-5; clone_size: once
cdr3_nt: TGTGCCAGTGCACAGGGGCTAGCGGGAACAGATACGCAGTATTTT; cdr3_aa: CASAQGLAGTDTQYF; v_call: TRBV10-3; d_call: TRBD2; j_call: TRBJ2-3; clone_size: -
cdr3_nt: TGTGCCAGCAGCTATACAGGGGCCCGCTCCTACAATGAGCAGTTCTTC; cdr3_aa: CASSYTGARSYNEQFF; v_call: TRBV7-8; d_call: TRBD1; j_call: TRBJ2-1; clone_size: -
cdr3_nt: TGTGCCAGCAGCTTAACGGGCAGGGTAGAGTCACCCCTCCACTTT; cdr3_aa: CASSLTGRVESPLHF; v_call: TRBV7-3; d_call: -; j_call: TRBJ1-6; clone_size: -
cdr3_nt: TGTGCCAGTAACAGGGGGGCGACCGATGACTATGGCTACACCTTC; cdr3_aa: CASNRGATDDYGYTF; v_call: TRBV19; d_call: TRBD1; j_call: TRBJ1-2; clone_size: -
cdr3_nt: TGTGCCAGCAGCGAAACCGGGACAGGGATTATCGATGAGCAGTTCTTC; cdr3_aa: CASSETGTGIIDEQFF; v_call: TRBV7-9; d_call: TRBD1; j_call: TRBJ2-1; clone_size: few
cdr3_nt: TGTGCCAGCAGCCCCATGAGCGGGGATACGCAGTATTTT; cdr3_aa: CASSPMSGDTQYF; v_call: TRBV14; d_call: -; j_call: TRBJ2-3; clone_size: -
cdr3_nt: TGTGCCAGCAGCCCACGGACTGGTGGCTACAATGAGCAGTTCTTC; cdr3_aa: CASSPRTGGYNEQFF; v_call: TRBV7-3; d_call: -; j_call: TRBJ2-1; clone_size: -
cdr3_nt: TGTGCCAGTAGGGAGGGGCCGGCGAGCCACGGGGAGCTGTTTTTT; cdr3_aa: CASREGPASHGELFF; v_call: TRBV19; d_call: -; j_call: TRBJ2-2; clone_size: -
cdr3_nt: TGTGCCAGCTCTCTCGGGACAGGCGAGTACAATGAGCAGTTCTTC; cdr3_aa: CASSLGTGEYNEQFF; v_call: TRBV18; d_call: TRBD1; j_call: TRBJ2-1; clone_size: once
cdr3_nt: TGCGCCAGCAGTGAAAGTCTAGCGGGAGCCGGGGAGCTGTTTTTT; cdr3_aa: CASSESLAGAGELFF; v_call: TRBV10-1; d_call: TRBD2; j_call: TRBJ2-2; clone_size: -
cdr3_nt: TGTGCCATCAGTAGGGGACAGGGGGGAGACATTCAGTACTTC; cdr3_aa: CAISRGQGGDIQYF; v_call: TRBV10-3; d_call: TRBD1; j_call: TRBJ2-4; clone_size: few
cdr3_nt: TGCGCCAGCAGCCAGACTAGCGGGAGCAATGAGCAGTTCTTC; cdr3_aa: CASSQTSGSNEQFF; v_call: TRBV5-1; d_call: TRBD2; j_call: TRBJ2-1; clone_size: once
cdr3_nt: TGCGCCAGCAGCTTCGACCCAGGGCCGAGGATCTCTGGGGCCAACGTCCTGACTTTC; cdr3_aa: CASSFDPGPRISGANVLTF; v_call: TRBV4-1; d_call: -; j_call: TRBJ2-6; clone_size: -
cdr3_nt: TGTGCTAGTGATTTCCCCCCCCCTCAGGGGAGTAATGAAAAACTGTTTTTT; cdr3_aa: CASDFPPPQGSNEKLFF; v_call: TRBV12-5; d_call: -; j_call: TRBJ1-4; clone_size: -
cdr3_nt: TGTGCCAGCAGTGACGTGGACAGGGGGCATTACGAGCAGTACTTC; cdr3_aa: CASSDVDRGHYEQYF; v_call: TRBV6-1; d_call: TRBD1; j_call: TRBJ2-7; clone_size: -
cdr3_nt: TGTGCCAGCAGCGTTGGTTTAGGGGACAGGGTCGCCGAGCAGTACTTC; cdr3_aa: CASSVGLGDRVAEQYF; v_call: TRBV5-8; d_call: TRBD1; j_call: TRBJ2-7; clone_size: -
cdr3_nt: TGTGCCAGCTCACCCGGGCAGGGGACTGAAGCTTTCTTT; cdr3_aa: CASSPGQGTEAFF; v_call: TRBV18; d_call: -; j_call: TRBJ1-1; clone_size: -
cdr3_nt: TGTGCCAGCAGCCGTGGGACAGGGCATACGGAGACCCAGTACTTC; cdr3_aa: CASSRGTGHTETQYF; v_call: TRBV5-4; d_call: TRBD1; j_call: TRBJ2-5; clone_size: once
cdr3_nt: TGTGCCAGCAGCCCAGGACTAGACTACAATGAGCAGTTCTTC; cdr3_aa: CASSPGLDYNEQFF; v_call: TRBV7-9; d_call: TRBD2; j_call: TRBJ2-1; clone_size: once
cdr3_nt: TGTGCCAGCAGGGAGGACAGACTTAGCAATCAGCCCCAGCATTTT; cdr3_aa: CASREDRLSNQPQHF; v_call: TRBV2; d_call: -; j_call: TRBJ1-5; clone_size: -
cdr3_nt: TGTGCCAGCAGCCCGACTAGCGGGAGGGTTGGGGAGCTGTTTTTT; cdr3_aa: CASSPTSGRVGELFF; v_call: TRBV6-1; d_call: TRBD2; j_call: TRBJ2-2; clone_size: -
cdr3_nt: TGCGCCAGCAGCCAAGCCCCTCCGGGACAGGGCCTCTATGGCTACACCTTC; cdr3_aa: CASSQAPPGQGLYGYTF; v_call: TRBV4-1; d_call: TRBD1; j_call: TRBJ1-2; clone_size: -
cdr3_nt: TGCGCCAGCAGCTTGGAGGCGGAACAAACGCAGTATTTT; cdr3_aa: CASSLEAEQTQYF; v_call: TRBV5-1; d_call: -; j_call: TRBJ2-3; clone_size: -
cdr3_nt: TGTGCCAGCAGTGAATACGCGGGGGCCGGCTCTGGAAACACCATATATTTT; cdr3_aa: CASSEYAGAGSGNTIYF; v_call: TRBV6-1; d_call: -; j_call: TRBJ1-3; clone_size: -
cdr3_nt: TGCGCCAGCAGCTTGGCGCAGGGAGGGAGTACTGAAGCTTTCTTT; cdr3_aa: CASSLAQGGSTEAFF; v_call: TRBV5-1; d_call: -; j_call: TRBJ1-1; clone_size: -
cdr3_nt: TGTGCCAGCAGTCCACGGACAGGGATGAACACTGAAGCTTTCTTT; cdr3_aa: CASSPRTGMNTEAFF; v_call: TRBV6-6; d_call: TRBD1; j_call: TRBJ1-1; clone_size: -
cdr3_nt: TGTGCCAGCAGTTCCAGGGGGAACACTGAAGCTTTCTTT; cdr3_aa: CASSSRGNTEAFF; v_call: TRBV6-5; d_call: -; j_call: TRBJ1-1; clone_size: -
cdr3_nt: TGTGCTAGTGCCTACGCGCAGGGGAATCAGCTCCAGCATTTT; cdr3_aa: CASAYAQGNQLQHF; v_call: TRBV12-5; d_call: -; j_call: TRBJ1-5; clone_size: -
cdr3_nt: TGTGCCAGCAGCTTGGATAGCCTCCCCTCTGGGGCCAACGTCCTGACTTTC; cdr3_aa: CASSLDSLPSGANVLTF; v_call: TRBV5-8; d_call: -; j_call: TRBJ2-6; clone_size: -
cdr3_nt: TGTGCCAGCAGCCCCCAGGAGGTACAAGTGGAGACCCAGTACTTC; cdr3_aa: CASSPQEVQVETQYF; v_call: TRBV9; d_call: -; j_call: TRBJ2-5; clone_size: -
cdr3_nt: TGCGCCAGCAGCGTTACGACAATCGGGGAGCTGTTTTTT; cdr3_aa: CASSVTTIGELFF; v_call: TRBV5-1; d_call: -; j_call: TRBJ2-2; clone_size: -
cdr3_nt: TGTGCCAGCAGTTCTAGGACCAGGGGGATCAATGAGCAGTTCTTC; cdr3_aa: CASSSRTRGINEQFF; v_call: TRBV6-5; d_call: TRBD1; j_call: TRBJ2-1; clone_size: -
cdr3_nt: TGTGCCAGCAGTAGGAGCGGGGGCTCCTACAATGAGCAGTTCTTC; cdr3_aa: CASSRSGGSYNEQFF; v_call: TRBV5-6; d_call: TRBD2; j_call: TRBJ2-1; clone_size: once
cdr3_nt: TGTGCCAGCAGTGCGGGACAGGGGGTCGAGCAGTACTTC; cdr3_aa: CASSAGQGVEQYF; v_call: TRBV6-5; d_call: TRBD1; j_call: TRBJ2-7; clone_size: few
cdr3_nt: TGTGCCAGCACCAATACCCCTGGGGCCAGGACGGATGAGCAGTTCTTC; cdr3_aa: CASTNTPGARTDEQFF; v_call: TRBV9; d_call: -; j_call: TRBJ2-1; clone_size: -
cdr3_nt: TGCGCCAGCAGCTTGGCCGACAACGAGCAGTACTTC; cdr3_aa: CASSLADNEQYF; v_call: TRBV5-1; d_call: -; j_call: TRBJ2-7; clone_size: few
cdr3_nt: TGCGCCAGCAGCCACGGGACAGGAGTTAATGAAAAACTGTTTTTT; cdr3_aa: CASSHGTGVNEKLFF; v_call: TRBV5-1; d_call: TRBD1; j_call: TRBJ1-4; clone_size: -
cdr3_nt: TGCGCCAGCAGTACTAGTTTACATGAGCAGTTCTTC; cdr3_aa: CASSTSLHEQFF; v_call: TRBV10-2; d_call: -; j_call: TRBJ2-1; clone_size: -
cdr3_nt: TGTGCCAGTAGTATCCTCTACCATGGCTACACCTTC; cdr3_aa: CASSILYHGYTF; v_call: TRBV19; d_call: -; j_call: TRBJ1-2; clone_size: -
cdr3_nt: TGTGCCAGCAGCTTGGAGGGTAATGAGCAGTTCTTC; cdr3_aa: CASSLEGNEQFF; v_call: TRBV11-3; d_call: -; j_call: TRBJ2-1; clone_size: once
cdr3_nt: TGTGCCAGCAGCCCCGGCCGGGAGTCAGATGAGCAGTTCTTC; cdr3_aa: CASSPGRESDEQFF; v_call: TRBV7-9; d_call: -; j_call: TRBJ2-1; clone_size: -
cdr3_nt: TGTGCCAGCAGCGAAGCTGTAGGGGCCGCTAACTATGGCTACACCTTC; cdr3_aa: CASSEAVGAANYGYTF; v_call: TRBV9; d_call: -; j_call: TRBJ1-2; clone_size: -
cdr3_nt: TGTGCCAGCTCACCTCAGGGCCGGGACAGGGGACAATCCTTCACATCGGAGACCCAGTACTTC; cdr3_aa: CASSPQGRDRGQSFTSETQYF; v_call: TRBV18; d_call: TRBD1; j_call: TRBJ2-5; clone_size: -
cdr3_nt: TGCGCCAGCAGCTTGAACCAGGGGAATCACAATGAGCAGTTCTTC; cdr3_aa: CASSLNQGNHNEQFF; v_call: TRBV5-1; d_call: -; j_call: TRBJ2-1; clone_size: -
cdr3_nt: TGTGCCAGCAGCCGCGGAACAGGGGGCCGAGCTTTCTTT; cdr3_aa: CASSRGTGGRAFF; v_call: TRBV5-6; d_call: TRBD1; j_call: TRBJ1-1; clone_size: -